This TCR beta chain emerged from a study of Graves' ophthalmopathy and Graves' hyperthyroidism. Where ophthalmopathy was present, donors had moderate-to-severe activity, CAS ≥3, NOSPECS ≥4 and duration under 3 months. The authors amplified TCR beta CDR3 regions from RNA transcripts. First-round RT-PCR with HTBI primers preceded a second-round multiplex PCR. TCRdb re-called the multiplex PCR reads with MiXCR, one entry per CDR3 protein. The table lists some 400,000 distinct CDR3 sequences, approximately 20% of them singletons. The junction had 7 bases not matched to a gene; V was cut back by 4 bases and J by 2 bases. Germline CDR1 reads MDHEN; CDR2 reads SYDVKM. The CDR3 totals 15 residues.

The sequencing sample was made of peripheral blood. This TCR was recovered from a woman between 18 and 30 years old with Graves' ophthalmopathy. The genes are TRBV28 and TRBJ2-5; 7 positions agree with TRBD2. The CDR3 bases are TGTGCCAGCAGTTCAAGGGAGGGACTTCAAGAGACCCAGTACTTC. This codes for CASSSREGLQETQYF.